Here is one TCR beta chain with its context. V was pared by 5 bases and J by 2 bases, with 12 bases between. This CDR3 has 14 amino acids. The germline V gene encodes CDR1 SEHNR and CDR2 FQNEAQ (reference sequence). This entry is derived from a study of control samples from healthy donors and cancer patients. Assay: immunoSEQ multiplex PCR; the TCRdb copy retains only in-frame clones and omits some. This table holds fewer than 500,000 clones, over 75% found once. V and J are TRBV7-9 and TRBJ1-1; D is possibly TRBD1 (5 bases). The sequence came from a middle-aged man with head and neck cancer. Sequences were obtained from PBMCs. For the CDR3, the DNA is TGTGCCAGCAGCCGCGGGGGGGAAAACACTGAAGCTTTCTTT. Residues: CASSRGGENTEAFF.